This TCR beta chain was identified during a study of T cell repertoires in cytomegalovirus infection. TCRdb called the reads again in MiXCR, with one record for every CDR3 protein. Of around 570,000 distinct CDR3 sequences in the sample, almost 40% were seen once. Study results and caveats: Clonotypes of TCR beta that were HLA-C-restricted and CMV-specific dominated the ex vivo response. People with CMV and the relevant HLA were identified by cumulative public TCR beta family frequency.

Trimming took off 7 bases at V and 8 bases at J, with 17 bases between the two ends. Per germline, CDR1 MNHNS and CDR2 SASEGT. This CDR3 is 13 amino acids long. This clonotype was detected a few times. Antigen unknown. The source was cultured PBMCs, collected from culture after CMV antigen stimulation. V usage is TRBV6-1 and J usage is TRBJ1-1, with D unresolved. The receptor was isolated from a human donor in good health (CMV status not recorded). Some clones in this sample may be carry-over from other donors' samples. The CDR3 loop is CASTIIRTEEAFF. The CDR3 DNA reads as TGTGCCAGCACCATCATCAGAACAGAGGAAGCTTTCTTT.